The clone carrying this TCR beta chain turned up a few times. Its matching antigen is unknown. Trimming took 0 bases from V and 4 from J, leaving 13 bases between them. The CDR3 sequence is 15 residues long. Germline values: CDR1 SGDLS, CDR2 YYNGEE. This record belongs to a study of T-cell reconstitution after alpha-beta-depleted transplantation in children. General observations from the study: There were reportedly several hundred expanded graft clones from which alpha-beta T cells came about two months after transplant. A year had passed since transplant, and T-cell counts and diversity by then came mostly from newly produced T cells. Some patients' high day-60 TCRbeta diversity was traced to surviving recipient T cells and thymic progenitors.

The authors prepared the TCRbeta library with unique molecular identifiers. TCRdb itself ran the PCR reads through MiXCR, one entry per CDR3 protein. The data contain just under 350,000 distinct CDR3 sequences, 15% to 20% of them singletons. The sequencing here drew on PBMCs, mostly from graft donor cells, taken 360 days after TCRalphabeta/CD19-depleted stem cell transplant. This chain uses TRBV9 with TRBJ1-2; D is perhaps TRBD1 (6 bases). This TCR was sampled from a male patient aged 2 to 9 who had a stem cell transplant for acute lymphoblastic leukemia, so the T cells may come from the graft donor. The CDR3 coding sequence is TGTGCCAGCAGCGTAGAGCAAGGGGGTATCTATGGCTACACCTTC. It yields the protein CASSVEQGGIYGYTF.